The 13 T cell receptor beta chains in this list originate from one sample, sequenced in a study of T cell responses to AZD1222 COVID-19 vaccine. Libraries were prepared by immunoSEQ multiplex PCR; TCRdb keeps only in-frame clonotypes and omits some of them. This sample has about 120,000 clones, with about 90% found just once. Material: peripheral blood, obtained on day 0 of AZD1222 vaccination. The receptors shown here come from an adult in good health.

The CDR3: CASSFRPAEAFF. The CDR3 bases are TGTGCCAGCAGCTTCCGCCCGGCTGAAGCTTTCTTT. This chain connects TRBV11-2 to TRBJ1-1, with no clear D. Trimming pared 3 bases from V and 6 bases from J, leaving 8 bases between. This CDR3 comprises 12 residues. Germline V gene lookup returns CDR1 SGHAT and CDR2 FQNNGV.

The chain combines TRBV5-5 with TRBJ2-7, with no clear D. The CDR3 sequence is 15 residues long. CDR1 SGHKS and CDR2 YYEKEE come from the germline V gene (reference sequence). Trimming removed 0 bases from V and 1 base from J, with 11 bases in between. CDR3 in amino acids: CASSLEADSSYEQYV. CDR3 in DNA: TGTGCCAGCAGCTTGGAGGCAGATTCATCCTACGAGCAGTACGTC.

The chain links TRBV29-1 to TRBJ2-3, with 7 bases identical to TRBD1. The CDR3 totals 13 residues. J gave up 9 bases and V 4 bases, and 10 bases lay outside the gene matches. Germline-derived CDR1 and CDR2 are SQVTM and ANQGSEA. CDR3 loop: CSVVGQVEGTQYF. The CDR3 DNA reads as TGCAGCGTTGTTGGACAGGTCGAAGGGACGCAGTATTTT.

CDR3 DNA sequence: TGTGCCAGCTCACCACCCGGACAGGGTAGGTTGGGGCAGTATTTT. Translated, it gives CASSPPGQGRLGQYF. This rearrangement joins TRBV18 to TRBJ2-3; 8 nucleotides match TRBD1. Germline-derived CDR1 and CDR2 are KGHSH and LQKENI. Germline trimming cut 0 bases from V and 11 bases from J; bases unmatched to any gene: 10. The CDR3 consists of 15 residues.

This clone was recorded once. The chain is built from TRBV6-5 and TRBJ2-7, with TRBD1 matching over 7 bases. V lost 2 bases, J lost 0 bases, and 4 bases stayed unmatched. CDR1 is MNHEY, CDR2 SVGAGI, per germline. CDR3 size: 15 residues. The DNA of the CDR3 is TGTGCCAGCAGTTACGGGGGACAGACCTCCTACGAGCAGTACTTC. As protein: CASSYGGQTSYEQYF.

The chain combines TRBV5-6 with TRBJ1-4; unclear D gene. V was clipped by 3 bases and J by 6 bases, with 18 bases between them. This CDR3 comprises 16 residues. Germline V CDR1 and CDR2: SGHDT, YYEEEE. DNA for the CDR3: TGTGCCAGCAGCTATCCCGCCGGGCCCCAGGATGAAAAACTGTTTTTT. Amino acid sequence: CASSYPAGPQDEKLFF.

This chain connects TRBV5-1 to TRBJ1-1; tentative D call: TRBD1 (6 bases). Germline values: CDR1 SGHRS, CDR2 YFSETQ. The CDR3 length is 14 residues. V lost 1 base, J lost 3 bases, and 10 bases lay in between. The CDR3 sequence: CASSLRTAHTEAFF. The CDR3 DNA is TGCGCCAGCAGCTTGCGGACAGCCCACACTGAAGCTTTCTTT. The whole variable domain, filled in from reference TRBV5-1 and TRBJ1-1, reads KAGVTQTPRYLIKTRGQQVTLSCSPISGHRSVSWYQQTPGQGLQFLFEYFSETQRNKGNFPGRFSGRQFSNSRSEMNVSTLELGDSALYLCASSLRTAHTEAFFGQGTRLTVV.

The chain recombines TRBV5-8 with TRBJ2-2; the match to TRBD1 covers 7 bases. V shed 4 bases and J 5 bases; nucleotides not matched to a gene: 11. Germline CDR1 reads SGHTS; CDR2 reads YDEGEE. The CDR3 spans 16 residues. The CDR3 region has the DNA TGTGCCAGCAGCCGGACCGGGACAGTATTAACCGGGGAGCTGTTTTTT. Translation gives CASSRTGTVLTGELFF.

The V gene is TRBV10-3, the J gene TRBJ1-6; TRBD1 might be the D (5 bases). There are 16 residues in the CDR3. V dropped 8 bases and J dropped 8 bases, with 22 bases sitting between them. The germline gives CDR1 ENHRY, CDR2 SYGVKD. CDR3 residues: CAIGQVRGLTDSPLHF. As DNA, the CDR3 is TGTGCCATCGGGCAGGTACGGGGCCTGACAGATTCACCCCTCCACTTT.

The chain recombines TRBV10-3 with TRBJ1-3; D not resolved. Germline assignment: CDR1 ENHRY and CDR2 SYGVKD. Trimming cost V 0 bases and J 0 bases, with 9 bases left between them. This CDR3 is 16 amino acids long. This CDR3 is CAISESETPSGNTIYF. CDR3 bases: TGTGCCATCAGTGAGTCAGAAACCCCCTCTGGAAACACCATATATTTT.

The chain links TRBV30 to TRBJ2-3; D tentatively reads TRBD1 or TRBD2 (5 bases each). CDR3 length: 15 amino acids. The germline CDR1 and CDR2 sequences are GTSNPN and SVGIG (reference sequence). Trimming removed 1 base at V and 0 bases at J, with 11 bases between. CDR3 region: CAWSGGAASTDTQYF. CDR3 nucleotide sequence: TGTGCCTGGAGTGGAGGGGCGGCAAGCACAGATACGCAGTATTTT.

This chain uses TRBV7-9 with TRBJ2-1; 12 bases fit TRBD2. With 5 bases clipped from V and 12 bases from J, the junction kept 8 bases outside the gene matches. The CDR3 is 14 residues long. Germline loops: CDR1 SEHNR, CDR2 FQNEAQ (reference sequence). The CDR3 DNA follows: TGTGCCAGCAGCCTTGGACTAGCGGGAAGCCGGCAGTTCTTC. Amino acid sequence: CASSLGLAGSRQFF. Full variable domain (remainder filled in from reference TRBV7-9 and TRBJ2-1): DTGVSQNPRHKITKRGQNVTFRCDPISEHNRLYWYRQTLGQGPEFLTYFQNEAQLEKSRLLSDRFSAERPKGSFSTLEIQRTEQGDSAMYLCASSLGLAGSRQFFGPGTRLTVL.

CDR3 sequence: CASSSGTGNSGNTIYF. The CDR3 nucleotides read TGTGCCAGCAGCTCTGGAACCGGGAACTCTGGAAACACCATATATTTT. The rearrangement links TRBV7-9 to TRBJ1-3; D remains unclear. Germline CDR1 reads SEHNR; CDR2 reads FQNEAQ (reference sequence). V lost 4 bases and J lost 0, with 13 bases in between. The CDR3 is 16 residues long.